Each of the 20 T cell receptor beta chains below was sequenced from the same sample in a study of T cells in women clearing cervical HPV infection. The method was immunoSEQ multiplex PCR; TCRdb's version includes in-frame clones alone and lacks a portion of them. The record lists about 22,000 clones, of which the ten most abundant hold around 5%. The source material was blood buffy coat. Receptors were obtained from a woman between 18 and 70 years old with a cervical HPV16 infection that either progressed to CIN3+ or cleared (not recorded which).

Concerning this clone: The read ends 3 residues early relative to the CDR3; the germline J gene fills the gap. The rearrangement links TRBV20-1 to TRBJ2-7; 7 bases line up with TRBD2. V lost 2 bases to trimming and J lost 2 bases; unmatched junction nucleotides: 9. Germline values: CDR1 DFQATT, CDR2 SNEGSKA (reference sequence). The CDR3 runs 15 residues. The part of the CDR3 DNA that was read is TGCAGTGCTAGAAACCGGGACGGGGGGACCTACGAG. Protein: CSARNRDGGTYE. The full CDR3 reads CSARNRDGGTYEQYF.

As concerns this clone: The read falls 3 residues short of the CDR3 end, and the missing part is taken from the germline J gene. The chain uses TRBV30 and TRBJ2-4; D unclear. The CDR3 has 12 residues. CDR1 and CDR2 from the germline V gene are GTSNPN and SVGIG (reference sequence). The sequenced CDR3 bases are TGTGCCTGGAGTACAAATCCGAGTGGT. This sequence encodes CAWSTNPSG. The full CDR3 protein reads CAWSTNPSGQYF.

Regarding this clone: The missing CDR3 end, 3 residues past where the read stops, is filled in from the germline J gene. The V call is TRBV19, the J call TRBJ2-1; 10 bases are shared with TRBD1. The germline V gene encodes CDR1 LNHDA and CDR2 SQIVND (reference sequence). V trimming: 6 bases; J trimming: 4 bases; junction bases outside the gene matches: 6. The length of the CDR3 is 15 residues. The sequenced CDR3 bases are TGTGCCAGTAGCATAAGGGACAGGGGTTACAATGAG. Translating gives CASSIRDRGYNE. The full CDR3 protein is CASSIRDRGYNEQFF.

With regard to this clone: The CDR3 extends 3 residues past the end of the read, so its final part is completed from the germline J gene. The rearrangement uses TRBV10-3 and TRBJ1-2; TRBD1 might be the D (6 bases). Trimming took 0 bases from V and 4 from J, leaving 12 bases between them. Per the germline V gene, CDR1 is ENHRY and CDR2 is SYGVKD. This CDR3 region has 15 residues. The CDR3 bases that were read are TGTGCCATCAGTGAGTCGATTCGAGGGGGCTATGGC. Amino acids: CAISESIRGGYG. The entire CDR3 protein is CAISESIRGGYGYTF.

About this clone itself: From the germline J gene comes the end of the CDR3, since the read stops 3 residues before it. The chain recombines TRBV5-5 with TRBJ1-2, with D tentatively TRBD1 (5 bases). Germline V gives CDR1 SGHKS, CDR2 YYEKEE (reference sequence). The CDR3 consists of 14 residues. This chain's CDR3 is CASSLRTLAEAYTF. CDR3 DNA (partial): TGTGCCAGCAGCTTGAGGACATTGGCGGAGGCC. Complete variable domain (other parts from reference TRBV5-5 and TRBJ1-2): DAGVTQSPTHLIKTRGQQVTLRCSPISGHKSVSWYQQVLGQGPQFIFQYYEKEERGRGNFPDRFSARQFPNYSSELNVNALLLGDSALYLCASSLRTLAEAYTFGSGTRLTVV.

Note on this clone: The read is 3 residues too short to cover the CDR3 end, so that end is filled in from the germline J gene. This sequence joins TRBV29-1 and TRBJ2-5, with unresolved D. This CDR3 has 15 residues. Germline loops: CDR1 SQVTM, CDR2 ANQGSEA. Incomplete CDR3 DNA: TGCAGCGTTGAAGATCGATACACTTTCACAGATACC. Amino acids: CSVEDRYTFTDT. The entire CDR3 sequence reads CSVEDRYTFTDTQYF.

Concerning this clone itself: From the germline J gene comes the end of the CDR3, since the read stops 3 residues before it. This chain uses TRBV20-1 with TRBJ2-7; perhaps TRBD1 as D (5 bases). The CDR3 is made up of 16 amino acids. CDR1 is DFQATT and CDR2 is SNEGSKA in the germline V gene (reference sequence). V lost 1 base and J lost 0, with 16 bases in between. The covered CDR3 bases are TGCAGTGCTAGAGTTCTTCTGGGGCCCGACTCCTACGAG. The encoded protein is CSARVLLGPDSYE. The whole CDR3 protein is CSARVLLGPDSYEQYF.

Details on this clone: The read falls 3 residues short of the CDR3 end, and the missing part is taken from the germline J gene. The genes are TRBV18 and TRBJ2-5, with D possibly TRBD1 on 6 matching bases. Germline V lookup: CDR1 KGHSH, CDR2 LQKENI. The CDR3 covers 15 residues. This CDR3 reads CASSPPPRGSYTQYF. CDR3 DNA, as far as it was read: TGTGCCAGCTCACCACCTCCCAGGGGTAGCTACACC. The full variable domain, completed using reference TRBV18 and TRBJ2-5, is NAGVMQNPRHLVRRRGQEARLRCSPMKGHSHVYWYRQLPEEGLKFMVYLQKENIIDESGMPKERFSAEFPKEGPSILRIQQVVRGDSAAYFCASSPPPRGSYTQYFGPGTRLLVL.

Notes on this clone: The read falls 3 residues short of the CDR3 end, and the missing part is taken from the germline J gene. The chain carries TRBV10-1 and TRBJ1-5; TRBD1 might be the D (5 bases). This CDR3 region has 17 residues. V was pared by 2 bases and J by 1 base, with 15 bases between. Germline CDR1 reads WNHNN; CDR2 reads SYGVQD (reference sequence). This CDR3 reads CASSEKGFWSSNQPQHF. Partial CDR3 DNA: TGCGCCAGCAGTGAGAAGGGGTTCTGGTCGAGCAATCAGCCC.

Note on this clone: The observed sequence ends 3 residues before the CDR3 terminus, with the missing tail filled in from the germline J gene. The chain joins TRBV5-5 to TRBJ2-3, with D perhaps matching TRBD2 (7 bases). The CDR3 length is 15 residues. CDR1 is SGHKS, CDR2 YYEKEE, per germline (reference sequence). V was shortened by 2 bases and J by 4 bases, with 14 bases between the two germline ends. Partial CDR3 DNA: TGTGCCAGCAGCTTAATAGGGGGGGCCGCAGATACG. Translation gives CASSLIGGAADT. The complete CDR3 reads CASSLIGGAADTQYF.

To note about this clone: Coverage ceases 3 residues before the CDR3 finishes, and the germline J gene fills in the end. The genes are TRBV29-1 and TRBJ2-7; 10 bases are shared with TRBD1. The V gene end was trimmed by 7 bases and the J gene end by 3 bases; junction bases not matched to a gene: 6. Germline lookup yields CDR1 SQVTM and CDR2 ANQGSEA. The CDR3 is made up of 13 amino acids. The CDR3 loop is CSGRTGGYYEQYF. CDR3 DNA (partial): TGCAGCGGAAGGACAGGGGGATACTACGAG.

To note about this clone: The read ends 3 residues before the CDR3 terminus; that terminus is restored from the germline J gene. This sequence joins TRBV10-3 and TRBJ2-3; 10 bases are shared with TRBD2. The CDR3 totals 16 residues. V shed 6 bases and J 3 bases; nucleotides not matched to a gene: 9. Germline V gene data show CDR1 as ENHRY and CDR2 as SYGVKD. The CDR3 sequence: CAISLTSGIVTDTQYF. The DNA read from the CDR3 is TGTGCCATCAGCTTAACTAGCGGGATAGTGACAGATACG.

Note on this clone: The read terminates 3 residues before the CDR3 end, so the remaining end is supplied by the germline J gene. The gene calls are TRBV11-2 and TRBJ1-2; D is perhaps TRBD1 (6 bases). The germline V gene encodes CDR1 SGHAT and CDR2 FQNNGV. CDR3 length: 13 residues. V was clipped by 5 bases and J by 2 bases, with 9 bases between them. The CDR3 bases that were read are TGTGCCAGCAGCCCTACAGGGAACTATGGC. Translated, it gives CASSPTGNYG. The entire CDR3 is CASSPTGNYGYTF.

As concerns this clone: The read ends 3 residues before the CDR3 terminus; that terminus is restored from the germline J gene. The rearrangement joins TRBV9 to TRBJ2-5, with 8 positions matching TRBD1. Germline CDR1 and CDR2: SGDLS and YYNGEE. Unmatched junction bases numbered 1, after V lost 3 bases and J lost 3 bases. This CDR3 is 13 amino acids long. The sequenced part of the CDR3 DNA is TGTGCCAGCAGCGAACAGGGGGAAGAGACC. This codes for CASSEQGEET. In full, the CDR3 reads CASSEQGEETQYF. The complete variable domain, with remaining parts taken from reference TRBV9 and TRBJ2-5, reads DSGVTQTPKHLITATGQRVTLRCSPRSGDLSVYWYQQSLDQGLQFLIQYYNGEERAKGNILERFSAQQFPDLHSELNLSSLELGDSALYFCASSEQGEETQYFGPGTRLLVL.

Note on this clone: The read ends 3 residues before the CDR3 terminus; that terminus is restored from the germline J gene. This chain uses TRBV30 with TRBJ1-4; 8 bases are a match to TRBD1. The CDR3 covers 14 residues. Losses at the gene ends were 1 base for V and 6 bases for J; bases not matched to a gene: 4. In germline, CDR1 is GTSNPN, CDR2 SVGIG (reference sequence). CDR3 DNA, as far as it was read: TGTGCCTGGAGTGAGGACAGGGCGGATGAAAAA. Residues: CAWSEDRADEK. The whole CDR3 is CAWSEDRADEKLFF.

A word on this clone: Read data end 3 residues before the CDR3 end; the end is taken from the germline J gene. J is TRBJ1-1 and V is TRBV29-1; D gene unclear. The CDR3 contains 15 residues. Deletions cut 2 bases from V and 0 bases from J, with 13 bases between. From germline, CDR1 is SQVTM and CDR2 ANQGSEA. Incomplete CDR3 DNA: TGCAGCGTTGAAACCCTCCCCGGGGTGAACACTGAA. Translated, it gives CSVETLPGVNTE. The entire CDR3 protein reads CSVETLPGVNTEAFF.

Worth noting for this clone: The CDR3 end lies 3 residues beyond the end of the read and is filled in from the germline J gene. The chain employs TRBV19 and TRBJ2-4; D is perhaps TRBD1 (5 bases). The CDR3 length is 14 residues. CDR1 and CDR2 from the germline V gene are LNHDA and SQIVND (reference sequence). V dropped 8 bases and J dropped 0 bases, with 11 bases sitting between them. The part of the CDR3 DNA that was read is TGTGCCAGTGGGGCCGGGTTAGCCAAAAACATT. Translation gives CASGAGLAKNI. The full CDR3 is CASGAGLAKNIQYF.

As for this clone: The read finishes 3 residues shy of the CDR3 end, and the germline J gene is used to complete it. This chain connects TRBV30 to TRBJ2-4; a possible D gene is TRBD1 (6 bases). The CDR3 spans 13 residues. Germline V gene lookup returns CDR1 GTSNPN and CDR2 SVGIG (reference sequence). The CDR3 reads CAWSAGAGYGQYF. Incomplete CDR3 DNA: TGTGCCTGGAGTGCAGGGGCTGGCTATGGT.

The CDR3 sequence: CASSLGLAGFVSYNEQFF. The sequenced CDR3 bases are TGCGCCAGCAGCTTGGGGCTAGCGGGGTTTGTTTCCTACAATGAG. V and J are TRBV5-1 and TRBJ2-1, with TRBD2 matching 9 bases. The read ends 3 residues before the CDR3 terminus; that terminus is restored from the germline J gene. The V segment lost 0 bases and the J segment 1 base; nucleotides outside the gene matches: 8. The CDR3 has 18 residues. The germline V gene has CDR1 SGHRS and CDR2 YFSETQ.

A remark on this clone: The CDR3 is cut off 3 residues early in the read; its end comes from the germline J gene. J is TRBJ2-3 and V is TRBV2; D not certain. The ends were cut back, 5 bases at V and 6 bases at J, with 12 bases in the middle. Germline V gives CDR1 SNHLY, CDR2 FYNNEI. This CDR3 contains 13 residues. The CDR3 sequence is CASSTYARDTQYF. The CDR3 bases that were read are TGTGCCAGCAGTACTTACGCCAGGGATACG.